This paragraph covers one T cell receptor (beta chain) sequence. Its antigen remains unidentified. The ends were cut back, 5 bases at V and 2 bases at J, with 11 bases in the middle. Germline V gives CDR1 DFQATT, CDR2 SNEGSKA (reference sequence). This CDR3 contains 13 residues. The treatment: approximately nine-day PBMC culture with coronavirus spike peptide pools or control peptides (ViraFEST assay). This sample was included in a study of vaccination and CD4 T cells after COVID-19. Oncomine TCR Beta short-read sequencing was applied to DNA from cultured CD4+ T cells. Each CDR3 protein is one row after TCRdb ran MiXCR on the PCR reads. The sample has about 19,000 distinct CDR3 sequences, 43% seen once.

Sequenced material: CD4+ T cells from blood, cultured in vitro, taken after SARS-CoV-2 vaccination. The chain combines TRBV20-1 with TRBJ2-3; possibly TRBD2 for D (7 bases). The TCR originated in a human donor who had recovered from COVID-19. CDR3 residues: CSAEGGATDTQYF. The CDR3 DNA sequence: TGCAGTGCTGAAGGGGGGGCCACAGATACGCAGTATTTT.